This entry concerns a single T cell receptor beta chain. The data were obtained in a study of control samples from healthy donors and cancer patients. The protocol was immunoSEQ multiplex PCR, while the TCRdb copy is restricted to in-frame clones and leaves out a portion. The profile shows some 150,000 clones, roughly 94% of them singletons. Sequenced: blood. The source is a middle-aged man in good health.

The CDR3 reads CASSFGTGGSWTIYF. CDR3 nucleotides: TGTGCCAGCAGTTTTGGGACAGGGGGTTCATGGACCATATATTTT. The V call is TRBV28, the J call TRBJ1-3, with 11 positions matching TRBD1. This CDR3 contains 15 residues. Germline V lookup: CDR1 MDHEN, CDR2 SYDVKM. J gave up 10 bases and V 3 bases, and 8 bases lay outside the gene matches.